The entry that follows covers one TCR beta chain sequence. What it binds is unknown. Libraries were prepared by immunoSEQ multiplex PCR; TCRdb keeps only in-frame clonotypes and omits some of them. The data hold some 130,000 clones, with over 75% observed a single time. The data derive from a study of T cell responses to AZD1222 COVID-19 vaccine. Trimming at V came to 0 bases and at J to 8 bases, leaving 3 bases not matched to a gene. The germline V gene has CDR1 SGHTA and CDR2 FQGNSA. This CDR3 is 13 amino acids long. Study results and caveats: In a largely white British group with more females than males, clonal diversity was possibly underestimated.

The chain carries TRBV7-2 and TRBJ1-2; TRBD1 matches 7 bases. The sample consisted of peripheral blood, taken on day 0 of AZD1222 vaccination. This TCR was recovered from an adult in good health. DNA for the CDR3: TGTGCCAGCAGCTTAGCCATGGACAGGGGCTACACCTTC. Residues: CASSLAMDRGYTF.